A single TCR beta chain is shown here with its context. This clonotype was detected a few times. Its antigen has not been determined. Base qualities were left out, and no much larger clone turns up one base away. CDR3 length: 14 amino acids, cysteine to phenylalanine. Only the CDR3 region is kept as DNA, spanning 42 bases read in frame from base 1. V loses 4 bases, J loses 0 bases, and the germline ends lie 9 bases apart. The record originates from a study of CD8 T cells in ankylosing spondylitis (dated by TCRdb to 2015 to 2018). Notes on the research overall: The study profiled T cell receptor beta repertoires in healthy donors and ankylosing spondylitis patients to find disease-linked TCR variants. The full study cohort comprised around 25 ankylosing spondylitis patients and approximately 100 healthy donors. Samples of peripheral blood were taken, and for ankylosing spondylitis patients, synovial fluid was collected as well. Study-level results and caveats: A CD8+ phenotype was shown by the disease-linked clones, which were found at relatively low frequencies in peripheral blood. The disease-linked clones were reported to be significantly enriched in matched synovial fluid samples from ankylosing spondylitis patients. Some of the motif variants had been reported before in the synovial fluid and blood of reactive arthritis patients, a finding that suggests common disease-initiation mechanisms. Blood from ankylosing spondylitis patients appeared to be characterized by a TCR beta motif made up of about 8 highly homologous amino acid variants.

Sequencing used an Illumina HiSeq 2500. TCR beta libraries were prepared by quantitative 5'-RACE with molecular barcodes. The authors' analysis ran thus. Disease-linked TCR variants were identified with a new computational method built on a probabilistic model of VDJ rearrangement. TCRdb reran the public reads through fastp at Q25 and MiXCR, keeping productive beta chains. Identical CDR3 protein sequences are pooled into one entry, listed with their most common genes and DNA. For this entry, the V and J calls and clone size follow TCRdb and not the study's own pipeline. For this sample there are 700,000 to 1,000,000 distinct CDR3 sequences; roughly 10% appear just once. Roughly 0.51% of the sample is taken by the ten largest.

This TCR was recovered from a male donor with ankylosing spondylitis. Sequencing used blood, either unsorted or a sorted T cell fraction (not recorded which). Recombination connected TRBV12-3 or TRBV12-4 to TRBJ2-5; a tentative D match to TRBD2 spans 6 bases. The CDR3 region has the sequence CASSWRGYQETQYF. Read as DNA, the sequence is TGTGCCAGCAGTTGGAGGGGATACCAAGAGACCCAGTACTTC.